This TCR beta chain derives from a study of early T cells in non-severe SARS-CoV-2 infection. Overall study context: Chains were unpaired, as sequencing was done on bulk RNA from unsorted whole blood. Study-wide points: Matches to VDJdb favored anti-spike CD8 responses and missed private and CD4 specificities.

V lost 3 bases, J lost 5 bases, and 12 bases stayed unmatched. Per germline, CDR1 SEHNR and CDR2 FQNEAQ (reference sequence). The CDR3 covers 17 residues. Individual cDNA molecules were tagged with unique molecular identifiers. TCRdb re-derived calls from the 5' RACE reads in MiXCR, one entry per CDR3 protein. Altogether 25,000 to 30,000 distinct CDR3 sequences are present, less than 7.5% being singletons, with the ten largest covering less than 6%. This clonotype was found many times. Antigen specificity is unknown. The chain employs TRBV7-9 and TRBJ2-1; 8 bases line up with TRBD2. The sequence was collected from an adult who was a healthcare worker with PCR-confirmed SARS-CoV-2 infection or an uninfected control (not recorded which). The sample taken for sequencing was whole blood. The CDR3 sequence: CASSLGSGGFLNNEQFF. CDR3 DNA: TGTGCCAGCAGCTTGGGGAGCGGGGGCTTTCTAAACAATGAGCAGTTCTTC.